The text below deals with one TCR beta chain. This clonotype was seen a handful of times. Its antigen is not yet known. No clone much larger than this one lies a single base away; base qualities are absent. The CDR3 goes from the cysteine to the phenylalanine over 13 residues. Solely the CDR3 DNA is kept, with 39 bases framed from the first base. In the germline V gene, CDR1 corresponds to SGHVS and CDR2 to FNYEAQ. The junction shows trimming of 4 bases on V and 7 bases on J, plus 13 bases between the germline ends. The source of the sample is a study of blood T cells in healthy people across ages (dated by TCRdb to 2014 to 2015). Background on the whole study: In model experiments, template switching captured about one uniquely barcoded TCR beta cDNA molecule for every two T cells. Age-related changes in TCR beta repertoire diversity were measured in the study by deep sequencing normalized with unique cDNA molecular identifiers. The donors were divided into four age groups: young (average about 16 years), middle-aged (about 40), aged (approximately 59) and long-lived (around 87). Two additional independent replicas of 1 million unique cDNA reads from the same blood draw were analyzed for two donors (one aged 18 to 29 and one aged 80 or older).

The library was made by 5' RACE. The sequencer was an Illumina HiSeq 2500. The second PCR ran for roughly 6 to 11 cycles and used a J-beta primer mix along with a sample-barcoded 5' primer. A template-switch 5' adaptor carrying 12 random nucleotides introduced a unique molecular identifier onto each TCR beta cDNA molecule. At least 3 million CDR3-containing paired-end reads were obtained from each sample. All of the RNA was converted into first-strand cDNA using the Mint cDNA synthesis kit, with a TRBC-specific oligonucleotide serving as the primer. Following uracil-DNA glycosylase treatment, all cDNA underwent a first 18-cycle PCR with the universal primers M1SS and BC2_uni_R. The authors processed their data as follows. For normalization, 1 million high-quality reads were randomly selected from each sample, with every read carrying a distinct molecular identifier. Reads with shared molecular identifiers were discarded instead of being binned into consensus sequences. MiTCR, run with a Q25 quality threshold and the strictest error-elimination algorithm, handled CDR3 identification, clonotype clustering and error correction. A nonparametric unseen species model with Euler transformation was used to estimate a lower bound on total TCR beta diversity. The public reads were run again by TCRdb, first through fastp at Q25 and then through MiXCR, and only productive beta chains were kept. Rows merge per CDR3 protein into single entries with the most common DNA and genes. TCRdb, not the original authors, processed these V and J calls. The sample has 800,000 to 950,000 distinct CDR3 sequences on record, approximately 32% of them singletons. Roughly 10% of the sample goes to the ten largest clones.

Broad study findings and their caveats: Because profiling used bulk unsorted PBMCs, naive and antigen-experienced compartments could not be compared conclusively. There was a strong correlation between observed TCR beta diversity and the percentage of naive T cells measured by flow cytometry. The long-lived group showed more naive CD4+ T cells, fewer expanded clones and increased TCR diversity than the aged group, suggesting age selection. As age increased, observed TCR beta diversity per million T cells dropped in a roughly linear way, and a significant reduction was already evident by age 40. Estimates of total diversity based on one million sequenced T cells were considered lower bounds and underestimates. The CMV infection status of donors was not known, potentially confounding age-related changes in expanded clonotypes.

The roughly 42 donors, aged 6 to 90 years, were systemically healthy Caucasian individuals from Russia. Each donor gave around 9 milliliters of peripheral blood, collected into EDTA-treated Vacutainer tubes. Ficoll-Paque density-gradient centrifugation was used to isolate PBMCs, with at least 6.5 million per sample. Trizol reagent was used to extract total RNA from the PBMCs, yielding at least 5 micrograms per sample. For every donor, flow cytometry on a PBMC aliquot measured the percentage of naive CD45RAhigh/CD27high T cells. The same data also went into a second study, on T cells of mothers and their children. As described in the second report: The donors were nine systemically healthy Caucasian individuals, made up of three mothers and their six children. cDNA synthesis consumed the entire amount of extracted RNA, loaded at around 1.5 ug RNA in each 15 ul reaction. Sample barcodes and 2-4 random nucleotides were added via the M1S primer in the second PCR. Over 9 million TCR beta CDR3 reads came from each mother, compared with about 3.2 million reads from each child. Thymic selection shapes the output of TCR recombination in a similar way in related and unrelated pairs, and inherited differences have a minor effect. Normalized repertoire overlap was always found to be slightly, but never significantly, higher in related mother-child pairs than in unrelated mother-child pairs. With a sensitivity of approximately 100 clones per million clonotypes, no persistent microchimeric T cell clones were detected. In the study, deep NGS was used to compare the TCR beta repertoires of mothers and children, and features distinguishing related mother-child pairs from unrelated individuals were sought. Mothers averaged roughly 36 +/- 4 years of age and children averaged around 10 +/- 4 years. After adapters were ligated using NEBNext reagents, the libraries underwent 100+100 nt paired-end sequencing on an Illumina HiSeq 2000. To prevent cross-contamination, the mother and child libraries were prepared one month apart and sequenced in separate runs. Each donor had between about 500,000 and 2,300,000 distinct TCR beta clonotypes identified. Naive TCR beta clonotypes were estimated from low-frequency clonotypes matched to each donor's FACS-determined naive share, without sorting.

The receptor was derived from a woman in her 40s in good health. This chain is built from TRBV7-6 and TRBJ2-5; 6 matching bases give a weak D call of TRBD1. Sequences were obtained from blood. The CDR3 protein: CASSSAGERTQYF. The DNA is TGTGCCAGCAGCTCGGCAGGGGAGAGGACCCAGTACTTC.